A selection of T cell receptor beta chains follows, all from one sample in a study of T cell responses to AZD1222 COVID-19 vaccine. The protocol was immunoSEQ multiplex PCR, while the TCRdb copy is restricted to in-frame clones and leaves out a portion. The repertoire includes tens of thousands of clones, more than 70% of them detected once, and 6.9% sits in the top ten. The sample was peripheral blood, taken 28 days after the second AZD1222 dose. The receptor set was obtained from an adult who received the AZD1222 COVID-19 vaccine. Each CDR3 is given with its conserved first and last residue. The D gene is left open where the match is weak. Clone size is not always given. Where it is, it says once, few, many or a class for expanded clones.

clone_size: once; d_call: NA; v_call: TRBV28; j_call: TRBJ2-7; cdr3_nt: TGTGCCAGCAGCCGGAGACGTATAGAAAACGAGCAGTACTTC; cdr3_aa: CASSRRRIENEQYF
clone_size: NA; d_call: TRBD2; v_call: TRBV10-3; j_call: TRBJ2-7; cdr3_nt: TGTGCCATCAGGGGGGGGAGCGGGGGATTATACGAGCAGTACTTC; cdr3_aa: CAIRGGSGGLYEQYF
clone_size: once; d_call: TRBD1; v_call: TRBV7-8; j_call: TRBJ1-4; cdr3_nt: TGTGCCAGCAGCCAGGGATGGACAGGCGCTAATGAAAAACTGTTTTTT; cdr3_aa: CASSQGWTGANEKLFF
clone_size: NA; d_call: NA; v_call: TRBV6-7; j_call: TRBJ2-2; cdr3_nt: TGTGCCACTATTGCGGGACAGTCGAACACCGGGGAGCTGTTTTTT; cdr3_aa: CATIAGQSNTGELFF
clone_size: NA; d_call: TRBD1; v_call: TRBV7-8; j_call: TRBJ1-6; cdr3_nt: TGTGCCAGCAGCACCCCGACAGGGATCGGTTCACCCCTCCACTTT; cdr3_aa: CASSTPTGIGSPLHF
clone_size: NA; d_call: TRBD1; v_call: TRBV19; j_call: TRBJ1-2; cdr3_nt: TGTGCCAGTAGGAGACAGGGGGCGCTTGGCTACACCTTC; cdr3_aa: CASRRQGALGYTF
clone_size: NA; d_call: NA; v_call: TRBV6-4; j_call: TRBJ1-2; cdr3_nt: TGTGCCAGCAGTGAGGGGACGGGAAGCGATTGGGGTGGCTACACCTTC; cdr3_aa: CASSEGTGSDWGGYTF
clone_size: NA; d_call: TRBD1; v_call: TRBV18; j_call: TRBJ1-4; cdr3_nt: TGTGCCAGCTCAACCGGGACAGGGGATAGAAAACTGTTTTTT; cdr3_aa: CASSTGTGDRKLFF
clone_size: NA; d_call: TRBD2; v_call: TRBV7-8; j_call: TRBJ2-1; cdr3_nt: TGTGCCAGCAGCTTAGCGGGTAGTTTCGGGAGGGGGGAGAGGAACAATGAGCAGTTCTTC; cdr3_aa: CASSLAGSFGRGERNNEQFF
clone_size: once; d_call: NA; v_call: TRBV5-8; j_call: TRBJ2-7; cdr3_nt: TGTGCCAGCAGCTTGGGGGACCTCGGCGAGCAGTACTTC; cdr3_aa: CASSLGDLGEQYF
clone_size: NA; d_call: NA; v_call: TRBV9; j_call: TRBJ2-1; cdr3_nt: TGTGCCAGCAGCGTAGGTTTGGGACCAAGCTCCTACAATGAGCAGTTCTTC; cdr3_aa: CASSVGLGPSSYNEQFF
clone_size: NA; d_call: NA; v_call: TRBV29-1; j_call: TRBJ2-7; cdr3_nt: TGCAGCGTTGAGAGGGGCGAGCAGTACTTC; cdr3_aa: CSVERGEQYF
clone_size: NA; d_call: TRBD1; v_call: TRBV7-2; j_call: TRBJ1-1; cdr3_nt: TGTGCCAGCAGCTTCGGACAGGGGAGTACTGAAGCTTTCTTT; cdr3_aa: CASSFGQGSTEAFF
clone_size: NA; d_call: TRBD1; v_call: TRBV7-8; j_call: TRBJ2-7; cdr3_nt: TGTGCCAGCAGCTGGGCAGGGGGCTCCTACGAGCAGTACTTC; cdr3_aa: CASSWAGGSYEQYF
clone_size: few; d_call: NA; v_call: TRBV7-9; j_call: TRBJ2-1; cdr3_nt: TGTGCCAGCAGCTTGGGGCATGAGCAGTTCTTC; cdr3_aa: CASSLGHEQFF
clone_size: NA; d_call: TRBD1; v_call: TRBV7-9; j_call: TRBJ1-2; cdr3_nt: TGTGCCAGCAGCCTAGGGGGCAACTATGGCTACACCTTC; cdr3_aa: CASSLGGNYGYTF
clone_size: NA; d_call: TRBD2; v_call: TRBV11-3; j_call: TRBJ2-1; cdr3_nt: TGTGCCAGCAGCCCTGGACTAGCGGGAGTGAATGAGCAGTTCTTC; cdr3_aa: CASSPGLAGVNEQFF
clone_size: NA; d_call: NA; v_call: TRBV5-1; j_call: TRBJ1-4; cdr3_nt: TGCGCCAGCAGCCTGGATTCAACTAATGAAAAACTGTTTTTT; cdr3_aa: CASSLDSTNEKLFF
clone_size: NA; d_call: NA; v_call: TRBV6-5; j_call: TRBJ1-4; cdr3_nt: TGTGCCAGCAGTTACTCGTGGGGTACTGGAGAAAAACTGTTTTTT; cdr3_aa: CASSYSWGTGEKLFF
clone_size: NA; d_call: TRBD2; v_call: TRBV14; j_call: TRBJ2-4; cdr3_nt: TGTGCCAGCAGTCCTATTGGGACTACCAAAGGTGGCATTCAGTACTTC; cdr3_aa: CASSPIGTTKGGIQYF
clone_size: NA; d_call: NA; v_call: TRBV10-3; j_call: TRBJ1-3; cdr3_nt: TGTGCCATCAGTGGTGCAGGTAACTCTGGAAACACCATATATTTT; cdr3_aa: CAISGAGNSGNTIYF
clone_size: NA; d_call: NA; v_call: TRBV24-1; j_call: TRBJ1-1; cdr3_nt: TGTGCCACCAGTGATTCGCTGGGCACTGAAGCTTTCTTT; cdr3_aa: CATSDSLGTEAFF
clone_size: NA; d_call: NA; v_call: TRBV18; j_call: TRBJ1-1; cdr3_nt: TGTGCCAGCTCACAGGGGCCTCGGGGCACTGAAGCTTTCTTT; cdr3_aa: CASSQGPRGTEAFF
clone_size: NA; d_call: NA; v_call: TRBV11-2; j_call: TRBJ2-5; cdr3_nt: TGTGCCAGCAGCTCCCCCGCAGGGGTCGCGGAGACCCAGTACTTC; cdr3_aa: CASSSPAGVAETQYF
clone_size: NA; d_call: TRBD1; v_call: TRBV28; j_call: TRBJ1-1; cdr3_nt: TGTGCCAGCAGCTCGACCGGGACAGGGAAGACTGAAGCTTTCTTT; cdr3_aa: CASSSTGTGKTEAFF
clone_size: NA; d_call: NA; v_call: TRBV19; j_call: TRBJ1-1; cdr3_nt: TGTGCCAGTAGTATAGGGGGGGGCTGGACTGAAGCTTTCTTT; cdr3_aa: CASSIGGGWTEAFF
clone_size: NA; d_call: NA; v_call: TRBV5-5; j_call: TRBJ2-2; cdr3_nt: TGTGCCAGCAGCTTGAGCCACCAAGTGGCCACCGGGGAGCTGTTTTTT; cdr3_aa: CASSLSHQVATGELFF
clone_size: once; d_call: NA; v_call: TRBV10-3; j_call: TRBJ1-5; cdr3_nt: TGTGCCATCAGTGGGGCAGGGTATAGCAATCAGCCCCAGCATTTT; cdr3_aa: CAISGAGYSNQPQHF
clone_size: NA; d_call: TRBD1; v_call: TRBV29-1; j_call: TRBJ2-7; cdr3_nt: TGCAGCGCCACCGGGACAGCCTACGAGCAGTACTTC; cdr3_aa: CSATGTAYEQYF
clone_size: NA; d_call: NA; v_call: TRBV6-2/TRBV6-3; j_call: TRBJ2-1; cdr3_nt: TGTGCCAGCAGTACAGGGGAGGTCGATGAGCAGTTCTTC; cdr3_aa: CASSTGEVDEQFF
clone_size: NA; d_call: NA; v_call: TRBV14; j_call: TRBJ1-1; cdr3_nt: TGTGCCAGCAGCCAAGCCCCGGCCATCATGAACACTGAAGCTTTCTTT; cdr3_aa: CASSQAPAIMNTEAFF
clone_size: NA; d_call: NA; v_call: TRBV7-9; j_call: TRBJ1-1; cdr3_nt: TGTGCCAGCAGCGGGGGCTACATGGGGGAGTCTGAAGCTTTCTTT; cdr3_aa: CASSGGYMGESEAFF
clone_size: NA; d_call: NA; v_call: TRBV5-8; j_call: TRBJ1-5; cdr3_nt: TGTGCCAGCAGCTTGCATTTTGCGAATCAGCCCCAGCATTTT; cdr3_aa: CASSLHFANQPQHF
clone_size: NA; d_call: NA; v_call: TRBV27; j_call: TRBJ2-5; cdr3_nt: TGTGCCAGCAGACCCCAGAACCAAGAGACCCAGTACTTC; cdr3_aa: CASRPQNQETQYF
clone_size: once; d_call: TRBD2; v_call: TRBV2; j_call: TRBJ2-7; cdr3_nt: TGTGCCAGCAGTCGGACTAGTGCCGAGCAGTACTTC; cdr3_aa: CASSRTSAEQYF
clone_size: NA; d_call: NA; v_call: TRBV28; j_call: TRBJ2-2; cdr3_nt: TGTGCCAGCAGTTTATTTCAAGGCACCGGGGAGCTGTTTTTT; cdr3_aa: CASSLFQGTGELFF
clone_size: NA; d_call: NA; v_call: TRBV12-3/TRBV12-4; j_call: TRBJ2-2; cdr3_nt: TGTGCCAGCAGTTTTCGGGCCGGGGAGCTGTTTTTT; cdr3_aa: CASSFRAGELFF
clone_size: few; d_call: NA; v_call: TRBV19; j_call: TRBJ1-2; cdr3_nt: TGTGCCAGTAATACCGCGGCAGACACTAACTATGGCTACACCTTC; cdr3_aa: CASNTAADTNYGYTF
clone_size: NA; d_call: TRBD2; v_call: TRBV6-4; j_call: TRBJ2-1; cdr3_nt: TGTGCCAGCAGTGACACCGGGACTAGCTCCTTCAATGAGCAGTTCTTC; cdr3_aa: CASSDTGTSSFNEQFF
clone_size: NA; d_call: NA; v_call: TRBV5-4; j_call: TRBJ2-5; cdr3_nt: TGTGCCAGCAGCCGGGACAAGCACCAAGAGACCCAGTACTTC; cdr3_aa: CASSRDKHQETQYF
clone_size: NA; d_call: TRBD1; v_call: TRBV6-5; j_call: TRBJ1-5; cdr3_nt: TGTGCCAGCAGTTACCGGGCAGGGGGTAACAATCAGCCCCAGCATTTT; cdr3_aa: CASSYRAGGNNQPQHF
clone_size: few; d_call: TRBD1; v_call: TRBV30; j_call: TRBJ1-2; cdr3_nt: TGTGCCTGGACGGGACAGGGTCGCTTCCATGGCTACACCTTC; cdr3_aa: CAWTGQGRFHGYTF
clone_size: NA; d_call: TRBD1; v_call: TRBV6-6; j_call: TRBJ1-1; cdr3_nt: TGTGCCAGCACTACAGGGGGAGGCACTGAAGCTTTCTTT; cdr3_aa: CASTTGGGTEAFF
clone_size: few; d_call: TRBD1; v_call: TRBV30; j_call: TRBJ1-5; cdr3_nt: TGTGCCTGGAGCGAGGGACAGAGTTTGAGCAATCAGCCCCAGCATTTT; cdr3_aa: CAWSEGQSLSNQPQHF
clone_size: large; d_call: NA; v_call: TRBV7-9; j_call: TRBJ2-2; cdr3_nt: TGTGCCAGCAGCTTAGGACGTCAGGGGACGGCATGGAACACCGGGGAGCTGTTTTTT; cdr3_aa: CASSLGRQGTAWNTGELFF
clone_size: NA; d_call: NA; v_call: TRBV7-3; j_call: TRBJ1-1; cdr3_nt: TGTGCCAGCAGCTTATTCCCCGGGGGTGATGCTTTCTTT; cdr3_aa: CASSLFPGGDAFF
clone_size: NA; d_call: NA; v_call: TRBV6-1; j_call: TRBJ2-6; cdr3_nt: TGTGCCAGCAGTGAAAAAGGGGCTGGGGCCAACGTCCTGACTTTC; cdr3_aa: CASSEKGAGANVLTF
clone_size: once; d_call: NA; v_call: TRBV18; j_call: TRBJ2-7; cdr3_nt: TGTGCCAGCTCAGAAGGACAGCTTAGCTCCTACGAGCAGTACTTC; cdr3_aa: CASSEGQLSSYEQYF
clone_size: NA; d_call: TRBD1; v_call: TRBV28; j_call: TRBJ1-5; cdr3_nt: TGTGCCAGCAGTTTAATCACAGGGGTCGCTCAGCCCCAGCATTTT; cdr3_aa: CASSLITGVAQPQHF
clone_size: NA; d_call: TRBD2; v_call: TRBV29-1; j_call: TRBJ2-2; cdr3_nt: TGCAGCGGGGGACTAGCGGGAGTAGGGACCGGGGAGCTGTTTTTT; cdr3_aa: CSGGLAGVGTGELFF
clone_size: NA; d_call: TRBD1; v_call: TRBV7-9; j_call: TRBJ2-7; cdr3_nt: TGTGCCAGCAGCTTTTCCCGGGACAGGGGGTTGTACGAGCAGTACTTC; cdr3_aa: CASSFSRDRGLYEQYF
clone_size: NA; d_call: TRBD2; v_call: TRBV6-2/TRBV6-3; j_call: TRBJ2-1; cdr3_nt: TGTGCCAGCAGTTACCGTCAGACTAGCGGTAATGAGCAGTTCTTC; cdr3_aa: CASSYRQTSGNEQFF
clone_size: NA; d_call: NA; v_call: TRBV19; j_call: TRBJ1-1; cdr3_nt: TGTGCCAGTAGTATGAGGGGGGGCTCGAACACTGAAGCTTTCTTT; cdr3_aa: CASSMRGGSNTEAFF